This T cell receptor (beta chain) is drawn from a study of OX40 agonist ivuxolimab in advanced cancers. Overall study findings and caveats: On average, CD8+ T cells showed a greater number of expanded clones than CD4+.

With respect to this clone: Its antigen is still unknown.

This table comes from immunoSEQ multiplex PCR, and its TCRdb copy is limited to in-frame clones, with some not included. The profile shows about 82,000 clones, 85% to 90% of them singletons. The sequence was collected from an adult with an advanced solid tumor such as melanoma, head and neck, liver or kidney cancer. This sample comprised CD4+ or CD8+ T cells sorted from blood, obtained in a trial of the OX40 agonist ivuxolimab.

The CDR3: CATSTPLQGQETQYF. CDR3 nucleotides: TGTGCCACCAGCACTCCTCTGCAGGGGCAGGAGACCCAGTACTTC. The rearrangement uses TRBV15 and TRBJ2-5, with a possible D match to TRBD1 (6 bases). From germline, CDR1 is LNHNV and CDR2 YYDKDF (reference sequence). This CDR3 contains 15 residues. Trimming took 4 bases from V and 5 from J, leaving 17 bases between them.